This T cell receptor (beta chain) derives from a study of OX40 agonist ivuxolimab in advanced cancers. Study as a whole: Averaging 60 years in age, with a range of about 20 to 90, the cohort was about 85% male.

For this clone: Its antigen is as yet unknown.

The CDR3 sequence is 15 residues long. V was trimmed by 3 bases and J by 2 bases, leaving 13 bases between them. The table came from immunoSEQ multiplex PCR; TCRdb's copy has only in-frame clones and leaves some out. Seen here are 20,000 to 30,000 clones, about 83% observed once, and the top ten hold approximately 8%. Study results and caveats: The study found that CD8+ T cells averaged more expanded clones than CD4+. With doses of 0.1 to 3.0 mg/kg, CD4+ and CD8+ blood T cells had undergone clonal expansion by week 6. In a subset of nonresponders, normalized T-cell clonal expansion was also low.

The chain couples TRBV23-1 to TRBJ2-5; D possibly corresponds to TRBD1 (5 bases). TRBV23-1 falls under the ORF class, with uncertain function. This clonotype was sampled from an adult with an advanced solid tumor such as melanoma, head and neck, liver or kidney cancer. The sample consisted of CD4+ or CD8+ T cells sorted from blood, taken in a trial of the OX40 agonist ivuxolimab. CDR3: CASSQVGRVQETQYF. The CDR3 DNA is TGCGCCAGCAGTCAGGTGGGCAGGGTGCAAGAGACCCAGTACTTC.